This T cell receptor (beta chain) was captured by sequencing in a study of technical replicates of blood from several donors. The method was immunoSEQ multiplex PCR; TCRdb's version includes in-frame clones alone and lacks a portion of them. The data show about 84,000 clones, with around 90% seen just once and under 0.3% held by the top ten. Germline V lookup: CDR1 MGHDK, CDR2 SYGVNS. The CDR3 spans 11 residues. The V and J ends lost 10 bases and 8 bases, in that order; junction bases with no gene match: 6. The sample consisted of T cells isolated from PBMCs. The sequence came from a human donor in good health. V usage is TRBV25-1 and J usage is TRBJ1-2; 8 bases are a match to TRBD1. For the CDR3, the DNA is TGTGCCACTATGACAGGGGTCGGCTACACCTTC. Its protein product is CATMTGVGYTF.